This entry features one T cell receptor (beta chain) sequence. Its antigen is unknown. The data were obtained in a study of shared clonotypes between healthy human individuals. V lost 0 bases to trimming and J lost 3 bases; unmatched junction nucleotides: 5. There are 15 residues in the CDR3. Per the germline V gene, CDR1 is SGDLS and CDR2 is YYNGEE. Clones were read by immunoSEQ multiplex PCR, and TCRdb kept only the in-frame ones, dropping some. The sample has 550,000 to 800,000 clones, 90% seen once. Study-level points and caveats: The sharing of 4% to 5.5% of naive CD4 clonotypes was seen across a few donors. Specimens sampled were limited to blood, with tissue repertoires likely differing.

What was sequenced was memory CD8+ T cells from PBMCs. The subset here: CD45RO+ cells pooled with CCR7-negative TemRA cells. This TCR was sampled from a man aged 18-30 years in good health. Some clones in this sample may be carry-over from other donors' samples. This chain links TRBV9 with TRBJ2-7; 8 bases are shared with TRBD2. This CDR3 is CASSVGSAGGYEQYF. The CDR3 region has the DNA TGTGCCAGCAGCGTAGGGAGCGCGGGGGGCTACGAGCAGTACTTC.